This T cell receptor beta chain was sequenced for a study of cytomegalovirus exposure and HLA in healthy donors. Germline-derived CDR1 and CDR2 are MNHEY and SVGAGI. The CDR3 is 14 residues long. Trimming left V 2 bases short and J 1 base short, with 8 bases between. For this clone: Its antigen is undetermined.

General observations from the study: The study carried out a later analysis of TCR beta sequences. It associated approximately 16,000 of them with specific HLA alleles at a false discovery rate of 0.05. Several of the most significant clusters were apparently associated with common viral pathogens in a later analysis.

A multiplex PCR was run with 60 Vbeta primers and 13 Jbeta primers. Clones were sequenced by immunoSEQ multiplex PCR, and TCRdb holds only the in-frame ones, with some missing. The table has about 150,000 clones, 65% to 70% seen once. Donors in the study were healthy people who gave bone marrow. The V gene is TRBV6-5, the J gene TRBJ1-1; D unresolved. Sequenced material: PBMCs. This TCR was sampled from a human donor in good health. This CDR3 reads CASSYGGANTEAFF. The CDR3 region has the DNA TGTGCCAGCAGTTACGGTGGAGCGAACACTGAAGCTTTCTTT.